This T cell receptor beta chain was retrieved from a study of blood T cell repertoires in COVID-19. Study at large: Specimens from acute and convalescent COVID-19 originated in the United States, Italy and Spain. Sample material is recorded as cDNA or gDNA derived from T cells, B-cell-depleted T cells, or PBMCs.

The CDR3 has 16 residues. Germline V gene data show CDR1 as SGDLS and CDR2 as YYNGEE. Trimming cost V 3 bases and J 2 bases, with 16 bases left between them. In the original workflow: Reference gene primers were amplified, and this amplification served to estimate nucleated cell counts. Method: immunoSEQ multiplex PCR; TCRdb's copy keeps in-frame clones and lacks some. Clone size and V and J calls were adopted from that table, with D and trimming inferred from the DNA. The sample holds roughly 130,000 clones, about four fifths seen once. The gene calls are TRBV9 and TRBJ2-3; the D gene is possibly TRBD2 (6 bases). The sequence derives from a woman aged 55-75 years with acute or convalescent COVID-19. Sequenced material: peripheral blood. CDR3 in amino acids: CASSGGVGGNTDTQYF. The DNA for the CDR3 is TGTGCCAGCAGCGGCGGAGTCGGCGGGAACACAGATACGCAGTATTTT.